A selection of T cell receptor beta chains follows, all from one sample in a study of cytomegalovirus exposure and HLA in healthy donors. The protocol was immunoSEQ multiplex PCR, while the TCRdb copy is restricted to in-frame clones and leaves out a portion. This repertoire shows about 180,000 clones, about 85% found once; its top ten account for approximately 15%. Sequencing was done on a sample of PBMCs. The source of these receptors is a young man in good health and CMV-seropositive. The CDR3 runs from the conserved cysteine through the conserved F or W. The order of the fields is D gene, V gene, clone size, J gene, CDR3 DNA, CDR3 protein. A D gene is named only where the DNA matches it firmly. Expanded clones are given a class, and other clones once, few, many or no size at all.

D: NA; V: TRBV11-3; size: NA; J: TRBJ2-2; DNA: TGTGCCAGCAGCCCGACAGGACTCTCGGCCGGGGAGCTGTTTTTT; CDR3: CASSPTGLSAGELFF
D: TRBD1; V: TRBV7-9; size: few; J: TRBJ1-2; DNA: TGTGCCAGCAGCTTAGCGACAGGGCAGACCTATGGCTACACCTTC; CDR3: CASSLATGQTYGYTF
D: TRBD1; V: TRBV6-1; size: NA; J: TRBJ2-7; DNA: TGTGCCAGCAGACCAGGACAGGGCGACTACGAGCAGTACTTC; CDR3: CASRPGQGDYEQYF
D: NA; V: TRBV2; size: few; J: TRBJ2-5; DNA: TGTGCCAGCAGTGACAGGGTGGAGACCCAGTACTTC; CDR3: CASSDRVETQYF
D: TRBD2; V: TRBV30; size: NA; J: TRBJ2-3; DNA: TGTGCCTGGAAGCTAGGAGCGGGACGGACAGATACGCAGTATTTT; CDR3: CAWKLGAGRTDTQYF
D: NA; V: TRBV28; size: NA; J: TRBJ2-5; DNA: TGTGCCAGCAGTCCCCCGGCGGGGAAGGAGACCCAGTACTTC; CDR3: CASSPPAGKETQYF
D: NA; V: TRBV30; size: NA; J: TRBJ1-5; DNA: TGTGCCTGGAGGGCTCGGGGGGCGCGAAGTCAGCCCCAGCATTTT; CDR3: CAWRARGARSQPQHF
D: TRBD2; V: TRBV30; size: NA; J: TRBJ2-3; DNA: TGTGCCTGGAGTGTAGTAGCGGGGGCCACAGATACGCAGTATTTT; CDR3: CAWSVVAGATDTQYF
D: TRBD2; V: TRBV7-2; size: NA; J: TRBJ2-1; DNA: TGTGCCAGCAGCTTAGCTAGCGGGGGGGCGGTCTACAATGAGCAGTTCTTC; CDR3: CASSLASGGAVYNEQFF
D: TRBD1; V: TRBV11-2; size: NA; J: TRBJ2-5; DNA: TGTGCCAGCAGCTTAGATTTCGACAGGGTCGAAGAGACCCAGTACTTC; CDR3: CASSLDFDRVEETQYF
D: NA; V: TRBV28; size: NA; J: TRBJ1-2; DNA: TGTGCCAGCTTTAATAACTATGGCTACACCTTC; CDR3: CASFNNYGYTF
D: NA; V: TRBV6-1; size: NA; J: TRBJ2-3; DNA: TGTGCCAGCAGTACACAGCCAGCAGATACGCAGTATTTT; CDR3: CASSTQPADTQYF
D: TRBD1; V: TRBV10-2; size: NA; J: TRBJ1-5; DNA: TGCGCCAGCAGTGAGTTTAGGACAGGGGGCGATCAGCCCCAGCATTTT; CDR3: CASSEFRTGGDQPQHF
D: NA; V: TRBV10-3; size: NA; J: TRBJ2-1; DNA: TGTGCCATCAGTGATGAAATCTTGGGGAGCTCCTACAATGAGCAGTTCTTC; CDR3: CAISDEILGSSYNEQFF
D: TRBD1; V: TRBV5-1; size: NA; J: TRBJ1-2; DNA: TGCGCCAGCAGCCCCCTGACAGGGTGGGACTATGGCTACACCTTC; CDR3: CASSPLTGWDYGYTF
D: NA; V: TRBV5-1; size: NA; J: TRBJ2-2; DNA: TGCGCCAGCAGCTTGGAGATGGGGCGGAACACCGGGGAGCTGTTTTTT; CDR3: CASSLEMGRNTGELFF
D: TRBD2; V: TRBV2; size: NA; J: TRBJ2-7; DNA: TGTGCCAGCGGGACTAGCGACTCCTACGAGCAGTACTTC; CDR3: CASGTSDSYEQYF
D: NA; V: TRBV27; size: NA; J: TRBJ1-5; DNA: TGTGCCAGCAGTAGGACAACTAGCACGAATAGCAATCAGCCCCAGCATTTT; CDR3: CASSRTTSTNSNQPQHF
D: TRBD2; V: TRBV29-1; size: NA; J: TRBJ2-5; DNA: TGCAGAGTGGGGGAGGGACGGGGAGTTAAAGAGACCCAGTACTTC; CDR3: CRVGEGRGVKETQYF
D: NA; V: TRBV6-5; size: few; J: TRBJ2-7; DNA: TGTGCCAGCTCCTACAGAGTAACCTACGAGCAGTACTTC; CDR3: CASSYRVTYEQYF
D: NA; V: TRBV6-1; size: NA; J: TRBJ2-7; DNA: TGTGCCAGCAGTGAGCAGGGTTTATTGTACGAGCAGTACTTC; CDR3: CASSEQGLLYEQYF
D: TRBD2; V: TRBV5-1; size: many; J: TRBJ2-7; DNA: TGCGCCAGCAGCCCTAGCGGGAGTCGATCCTACGAGCAGTACTTC; CDR3: CASSPSGSRSYEQYF
D: NA; V: TRBV10-3; size: NA; J: TRBJ1-1; DNA: TGTGCCATCACTCCGGGGGAGGGGTGGACTGAAGCTTTCTTT; CDR3: CAITPGEGWTEAFF
D: NA; V: TRBV6-6; size: NA; J: TRBJ2-7; DNA: TGTGCCACCCAGGGCTACGAGCAGTACTTC; CDR3: CATQGYEQYF
D: TRBD1; V: TRBV9; size: large; J: TRBJ1-4; DNA: TGTGCCAGCAGCGAGACAGGGTCGAGTGAAAAACTGTTTTTT; CDR3: CASSETGSSEKLFF
D: NA; V: TRBV5-1; size: NA; J: TRBJ2-1; DNA: TGCGCCAGCAGCTTGATTCCTCAGGGGGGTGACGATGAGCAGTTCTTC; CDR3: CASSLIPQGGDDEQFF
D: NA; V: TRBV28; size: NA; J: TRBJ2-5; DNA: TGTGCCAGCAGTTCCCTTTCGGGGGGCGGAGAGACCCAGTACTTC; CDR3: CASSSLSGGGETQYF
D: NA; V: TRBV6-1; size: NA; J: TRBJ2-7; DNA: TGTGCCACCTCCCCAAAGAGCGTGAGCTCCTACGAGCAGTACTTC; CDR3: CATSPKSVSSYEQYF
D: TRBD1; V: TRBV7-9; size: NA; J: TRBJ1-1; DNA: TGTGCCAGCAGCCTAAGGGACAGCCAGAACACTGAAGCTTTCTTT; CDR3: CASSLRDSQNTEAFF
D: NA; V: TRBV5-1; size: NA; J: TRBJ1-4; DNA: TGCGCCAGCAGCTCGGACAGTCATAATGAAAAACTGTTTTTT; CDR3: CASSSDSHNEKLFF
D: TRBD2; V: TRBV13; size: once; J: TRBJ2-1; DNA: TGTGCCAGCAGATCACAGACTAGCGGGGGGCAGGGCAATGAGCAGTTCTTC; CDR3: CASRSQTSGGQGNEQFF
D: TRBD1; V: TRBV7-2; size: NA; J: TRBJ2-5; DNA: TGTGCCAGCAGCGGCCGGACAGGGGGCACAGAGACCCAGTACTTC; CDR3: CASSGRTGGTETQYF
D: NA; V: TRBV5-1; size: NA; J: TRBJ2-1; DNA: TGCGCCAGCAGCCCAAGCGGATACTTCGGGAATGAGCAGTTCTTC; CDR3: CASSPSGYFGNEQFF
D: TRBD2; V: TRBV28; size: NA; J: TRBJ2-1; DNA: TGTGCCAGCAGCCTGGGGCTAGCGGGCTACAATGAGCAGTTCTTC; CDR3: CASSLGLAGYNEQFF
D: NA; V: TRBV4-1; size: NA; J: TRBJ1-4; DNA: TGCGCCAGCAGCCAAGATCGCAGGGATGAAAAACTGTTTTTT; CDR3: CASSQDRRDEKLFF
D: NA; V: TRBV9; size: NA; J: TRBJ2-7; DNA: TGTGCCAGCAGCGTAGCAACGAGCTACGAGCAGTACTTC; CDR3: CASSVATSYEQYF
D: NA; V: TRBV5-1; size: NA; J: TRBJ2-2; DNA: TGCGCCAGCAGCCCTCGAATCGGCACCGGGGAGCTGTTTTTT; CDR3: CASSPRIGTGELFF
D: NA; V: TRBV9; size: NA; J: TRBJ2-1; DNA: TGTGCCAGCAGCTCACTAGCCCTCAGCTCCTACAATGAGCAGTTCTTC; CDR3: CASSSLALSSYNEQFF
D: NA; V: TRBV4-1; size: few; J: TRBJ1-5; DNA: TGCGCCAGCAGCCAAGTGGCTGGCGACTATAGCAATCAGCCCCAGCATTTT; CDR3: CASSQVAGDYSNQPQHF
D: NA; V: TRBV30; size: NA; J: TRBJ2-7; DNA: TGTGCCTGGAGTTTAGGGGACGAGCAGTACTTC; CDR3: CAWSLGDEQYF
D: NA; V: TRBV27; size: NA; J: TRBJ1-1; DNA: TGTGCCAGCAGCCGCGAAGCCCCTCTTGCTGAAGCTTTCTTT; CDR3: CASSREAPLAEAFF
D: NA; V: TRBV28; size: NA; J: TRBJ1-5; DNA: TGTGCCAGCAGTCCTCTCTCCTTTTATAGCAATCAGCCCCAGCATTTT; CDR3: CASSPLSFYSNQPQHF
D: TRBD1; V: TRBV5-1; size: once; J: TRBJ2-5; DNA: TGCGCCAGCAGCTTGAGAGAGGGGGCGGGAGAGACCCAGTACTTC; CDR3: CASSLREGAGETQYF
D: NA; V: TRBV5-1; size: NA; J: TRBJ1-1; DNA: TGCGCCAGCACCGAAGATATCGGGACTGAAGCTTTCTTT; CDR3: CASTEDIGTEAFF
D: TRBD1; V: TRBV18; size: NA; J: TRBJ1-1; DNA: TGTGCCAGCTCACCTTCCCCCACTGGCTGGACAGGGGGGGACACTGAAGCTTTCTTT; CDR3: CASSPSPTGWTGGDTEAFF
D: TRBD1; V: TRBV11-2; size: NA; J: TRBJ1-2; DNA: TGTGCCAGCAGCCCTGACAGGGGGGGGAACTATGGCTACACCTTC; CDR3: CASSPDRGGNYGYTF
D: NA; V: TRBV7-2; size: few; J: TRBJ1-5; DNA: TGTGCCAGCAGCACCCAGGGAAATCAGCCCCAGCATTTT; CDR3: CASSTQGNQPQHF
D: TRBD1; V: TRBV4-2; size: NA; J: TRBJ1-1; DNA: TGTGCCAGCAGCCAAGTCAGGGGGATTGGCATGAACACTGAAGCTTTCTTT; CDR3: CASSQVRGIGMNTEAFF
D: TRBD2; V: TRBV28; size: NA; J: TRBJ2-5; DNA: TGTGCCAGCAGTGCCCTGGGGCGGGGGGAACAGACCCAGTACTTC; CDR3: CASSALGRGEQTQYF
D: NA; V: TRBV4-1; size: NA; J: TRBJ2-1; DNA: TGCGCCAGCAGCCAGAGTCGACAGGGAGGTTACAATGAGCAGTTCTTC; CDR3: CASSQSRQGGYNEQFF
D: TRBD2; V: TRBV2; size: NA; J: TRBJ2-1; DNA: TGTGCCAGCAGTGAAATGGCTAGCGGGCCCTACAATGAGCAGTTCTTC; CDR3: CASSEMASGPYNEQFF
D: NA; V: TRBV19; size: NA; J: TRBJ2-2; DNA: TGTGCCAGTATCGATGTGGCTGGAGCGAACACCGGGGAGCTGTTTTTT; CDR3: CASIDVAGANTGELFF
D: NA; V: TRBV7-8; size: NA; J: TRBJ2-5; DNA: TGTGCCAGCAGTTTCGTGGAGACCCAGTACTTC; CDR3: CASSFVETQYF
D: NA; V: TRBV25-1; size: NA; J: TRBJ1-2; DNA: TGTGCCAGCAGTGATTCGCAGGCGATTAACTATGGCTACACCTTC; CDR3: CASSDSQAINYGYTF
D: TRBD1; V: TRBV5-1; size: NA; J: TRBJ1-1; DNA: TGCGCCAGCAGCCTACAGGGGCCCGCGAACACTGAAGCTTTCTTT; CDR3: CASSLQGPANTEAFF